These 15 T cell receptor beta chains were all obtained from the same sample, sequenced in a study of cytomegalovirus exposure and HLA in healthy donors. PCR primers comprised 60 Vbeta and 13 Jbeta primers. This table comes from immunoSEQ multiplex PCR, and its TCRdb copy is limited to in-frame clones, with some not included. The sample consists of over 100,000 clones, roughly three quarters of them appearing once. The sequenced material came from PBMCs. The receptors derive from a woman aged 40 to 50 in good health and CMV-seronegative.

The chain carries TRBV11-2 and TRBJ2-5; tentatively, D is TRBD1 (8 bases). Germline values: CDR1 SGHAT, CDR2 FQNNGV. This CDR3 comprises 14 residues. Trimming left V 5 bases short and J 5 bases short, with 15 bases between. Here the CDR3 reads CASSNRGGLETQYF. Written as DNA, the CDR3 is TGTGCCAGCAGCAACAGGGGGGGCCTGGAGACCCAGTACTTC.

For this clone: A junction end diverges from the germline sequence, so it may reflect a read error. In the same sample, other DNA sequences code for this CDR3. The rearrangement uses TRBV5-1 and TRBJ1-1; 8 positions match TRBD1. The germline V gene has CDR1 SGHRS and CDR2 YFSETQ. This CDR3 contains 13 residues. The CDR3 bases are TGTGCCAGCAGCTTGGACAGGGACACTGAAGCTTTCTTT. It is translated as CASSLDRDTEAFF.

The rearrangement links TRBV12-5 to TRBJ2-5, with unresolved D. The length of the CDR3 is 13 residues. Looked up from germline, CDR1 is LGHNT and CDR2 is FRNRAP. V lost 6 bases, J lost 5 bases, and 13 bases lay in between. CDR3 DNA: TGTGCTAGTGGCCCCATTCCCGGTGAGACCCAGTACTTC. Amino acids: CASGPIPGETQYF.

The chain couples TRBV9 to TRBJ2-1; TRBD2 is a possible D gene (6 bases). The germline V and J ends were trimmed by 4 bases and 0 bases, with 14 bases remaining between them. There are 16 residues in the CDR3. Germline CDR1 is SGDLS and CDR2 is YYNGEE. The CDR3 here is CASSILATSSYNEQFF. In DNA form, the CDR3 reads TGTGCCAGCAGCATTCTAGCGACGAGCTCCTACAATGAGCAGTTCTTC.

The chain employs TRBV6-5 and TRBJ2-7; TRBD2 agrees at 11 bases. Losses at the gene ends were 6 bases for V and 3 bases for J; bases not matched to a gene: 4. Germline V gene lookup returns CDR1 MNHEY and CDR2 SVGAGI. CDR3 length: 14 amino acids. Written as DNA, the CDR3 is TGTGCCAGCAGGCTAGCGGGGGGTAACTACGAGCAGTACTTC. The encoded protein is CASRLAGGNYEQYF.

The V and J genes are TRBV6-4 and TRBJ1-1, with D perhaps TRBD1 (5 bases). This CDR3 spans 12 amino acids. Looked up from germline, CDR1 is MRHNA and CDR2 is SNTAGT. Trimming took off 10 bases at V and 7 bases at J, with 16 bases between the two ends. DNA of the CDR3: TGTGCCACCGCGGGAGGGGCAGGTGAAGCTTTCTTT. This translates into CATAGGAGEAFF.

The J gene is TRBJ2-1, the V gene TRBV7-9; D is perhaps TRBD1 (7 bases). The V and J ends lost 3 bases and 7 bases respectively, with 13 bases between them. Germline V gene sequence: CDR1 SEHNR, CDR2 FQNEAQ (reference sequence). This CDR3 is built from 14 residues. The CDR3 reads CASSLEGARNEQFF. The CDR3 nucleotides read TGTGCCAGCAGCTTGGAGGGGGCGCGGAATGAGCAGTTCTTC.

The V call is TRBV10-2, the J call TRBJ1-1; the D gene is possibly TRBD1 (5 bases). The V gene's germline CDR1 is WSHSY and CDR2 SAAADI. The CDR3 is 15 amino acids. The V gene lost 3 bases and the J gene lost 1 base, with 12 bases spanning the gap. This CDR3 reads CASSEDRGQNTEAFF. The CDR3, as DNA: TGCGCCAGCAGTGAAGATAGGGGCCAGAACACTGAAGCTTTCTTT.

As to this clone: Other DNA sequences in the sample encode the same CDR3. The J gene is TRBJ1-1, the V gene TRBV7-9; D may be TRBD1 (5 bases). The germline gives CDR1 SEHNR, CDR2 FQNEAQ (reference sequence). Trimming left V 4 bases short and J 1 base short, with 7 bases between. CDR3 length: 13 residues. Written as DNA, the CDR3 is TGTGCCAGCAGCTCCCAGGGGAACACTGAAGCTTTCTTT. As protein: CASSSQGNTEAFF.

The rearrangement links TRBV7-8 to TRBJ2-5, with 8 bases matching TRBD2. Germline V gene data show CDR1 as SGHVS and CDR2 as FQNEAQ. The length of the CDR3 is 14 residues. V lost 5 bases and J lost 11; bases outside the gene matches: 13. CDR3 loop: CASSRGSRGARQYF. CDR3 DNA sequence: TGTGCCAGCAGCCGGGGGTCGCGGGGGGCCCGACAGTACTTC.

The CDR3 region has the DNA TGTGCCAGCAGCTCCACGCCGAGAGTACGTACCGGGGAGCTGTTTTTT. This codes for CASSSTPRVRTGELFF. The rearrangement links TRBV7-6 to TRBJ2-2, with D unresolved. Trimming took off 4 bases at V and 5 bases at J, with 17 bases between the two ends. Germline assignment: CDR1 SGHVS and CDR2 FNYEAQ. This CDR3 is built from 16 residues. The full variable domain, completed using reference TRBV7-6 and TRBJ2-2, is GAGVSQSPRYKVTKRGQDVALRCDPISGHVSLYWYRQALGQGPEFLTYFNYEAQQDKSGLPNDRFSAERPEGSISTLTIQRTEQRDSAMYRCASSSTPRVRTGELFFGEGSRLTVL.

The chain has TRBV6-1 and TRBJ1-1; no clear D gene. V was pared by 5 bases and J by 0 bases, with 4 bases between. The CDR3 is 12 amino acids. Germline V gene lookup returns CDR1 MNHNS and CDR2 SASEGT. CDR3 sequence (DNA): TGTGCCAGCAGTTATATGAACACTGAAGCTTTCTTT. Translation: CASSYMNTEAFF.

The chain links TRBV28 to TRBJ1-5; D is uncertain. The CDR3 spans 13 residues. Trimming removed 7 bases from V and 3 bases from J, with 10 bases in between. Looked up from germline, CDR1 is MDHEN and CDR2 is SYDVKM. CDR3 sequence: CASTRVNNQPQHF. In DNA form, the CDR3 reads TGTGCCAGCACCCGGGTGAACAATCAGCCCCAGCATTTT.

This chain uses TRBV14 with TRBJ1-1; the match to TRBD1 covers 8 bases. Losses at the gene ends were 3 bases for V and 3 bases for J; bases not matched to a gene: 12. This CDR3 is built from 17 residues. Germline-derived CDR1 and CDR2 are SGHDN and FVKESK. The CDR3 DNA is TGTGCCAGCAGCCAGGACGACAGGGGAAGATTGGACACTGAAGCTTTCTTT. Its protein product is CASSQDDRGRLDTEAFF.

This rearrangement joins TRBV7-9 to TRBJ2-7, with a possible D match to TRBD1 (6 bases). The length of the CDR3 is 13 residues. Germline CDR1 is SEHNR and CDR2 is FQNEAQ (reference sequence). V gave up 3 bases and J gave up 6 bases, with 12 bases separating them. Here the CDR3 DNA reads TGTGCCAGCAGCTTGACAGGTTACCGCGAGCAGTACTTC. This sequence encodes CASSLTGYREQYF.